In this sample, the clone carrying this TCR beta chain turned up once. The antigen is undetermined. The source of the sample is a study of T cells after yellow fever vaccination. About the study: Each low-cell-number fraction was prepared by means of SMART-Seq v4 Ultra Low Input. General study points: After the booster, 96% of CD4 and more than 85% of CD8 primary-response clones were re-detected. Faster peaking, at day 5 versus 15, marked a secondary response that was weaker. Some clonotypes, a small share, were shared between CD4 and CD8 compartments.

Using its own MiXCR run on the 5' RACE reads, TCRdb lists one record per CDR3 protein. The sample lists hundreds of thousands of distinct CDR3 sequences; 8.5% to 10% were seen once. This TCR was recovered from a man in his late teens or twenties who received the YFV17D yellow fever vaccine. Sequenced here: PBMCs, sampled on the day of the first yellow fever vaccination.

The CDR3 region has the DNA TGTGCCATGGGACTAGCGGGGTTCTACGAGCAGTACTTC. Translation: CAMGLAGFYEQYF. The gene calls are TRBV5-6 and TRBJ2-7, with TRBD2 matching over 13 bases. Trimming removed 9 bases from V and 3 bases from J; junction bases left unmatched: 3. This CDR3 has 13 residues. Germline V gives CDR1 SGHDT, CDR2 YYEEEE. The whole variable domain, remainder taken from reference TRBV5-6 and TRBJ2-7, is DAGVTQSPTHLIKTRGQQVTLRCSPKSGHDTVSWYQQALGQGPQFIFQYYEEEERQRGNFPDRFSGHQFPNYSSELNVNALLLGDSALYLCAMGLAGFYEQYFGPGTRLTVT.